This T cell receptor (beta chain) was identified in a study of response to subunit inactivated influenza vaccine. Study results and caveats: There was a suggestion from the authors that each seasonal influenza vaccination recruits few new T cells.

TCRdb reprocessed the RT-PCR reads with MiXCR, giving one entry per CDR3 protein. The table records around 570,000 distinct CDR3 sequences, under 9% of them present only once. Germline lookup yields CDR1 SQVTM and CDR2 ANQGSEA. This CDR3 is 14 amino acids long. Trimming removed 6 bases from V and 10 bases from J, with 23 bases in between. This clonotype was counted between two and nine times. Its antigen is undetermined. Material: PBMCs from blood, obtained around 2 years after vaccination. The receptor was isolated from a man between 45 and 75 years old who received an inactivated influenza vaccine. The rearrangement uses TRBV29-1 and TRBJ2-3; maybe TRBD1 (6 bases). The CDR3 protein is CSVKEGTRDGSQYF. The CDR3 DNA reads TGCAGCGTCAAAGAGGGGACACGCGACGGTTCGCAGTATTTT.